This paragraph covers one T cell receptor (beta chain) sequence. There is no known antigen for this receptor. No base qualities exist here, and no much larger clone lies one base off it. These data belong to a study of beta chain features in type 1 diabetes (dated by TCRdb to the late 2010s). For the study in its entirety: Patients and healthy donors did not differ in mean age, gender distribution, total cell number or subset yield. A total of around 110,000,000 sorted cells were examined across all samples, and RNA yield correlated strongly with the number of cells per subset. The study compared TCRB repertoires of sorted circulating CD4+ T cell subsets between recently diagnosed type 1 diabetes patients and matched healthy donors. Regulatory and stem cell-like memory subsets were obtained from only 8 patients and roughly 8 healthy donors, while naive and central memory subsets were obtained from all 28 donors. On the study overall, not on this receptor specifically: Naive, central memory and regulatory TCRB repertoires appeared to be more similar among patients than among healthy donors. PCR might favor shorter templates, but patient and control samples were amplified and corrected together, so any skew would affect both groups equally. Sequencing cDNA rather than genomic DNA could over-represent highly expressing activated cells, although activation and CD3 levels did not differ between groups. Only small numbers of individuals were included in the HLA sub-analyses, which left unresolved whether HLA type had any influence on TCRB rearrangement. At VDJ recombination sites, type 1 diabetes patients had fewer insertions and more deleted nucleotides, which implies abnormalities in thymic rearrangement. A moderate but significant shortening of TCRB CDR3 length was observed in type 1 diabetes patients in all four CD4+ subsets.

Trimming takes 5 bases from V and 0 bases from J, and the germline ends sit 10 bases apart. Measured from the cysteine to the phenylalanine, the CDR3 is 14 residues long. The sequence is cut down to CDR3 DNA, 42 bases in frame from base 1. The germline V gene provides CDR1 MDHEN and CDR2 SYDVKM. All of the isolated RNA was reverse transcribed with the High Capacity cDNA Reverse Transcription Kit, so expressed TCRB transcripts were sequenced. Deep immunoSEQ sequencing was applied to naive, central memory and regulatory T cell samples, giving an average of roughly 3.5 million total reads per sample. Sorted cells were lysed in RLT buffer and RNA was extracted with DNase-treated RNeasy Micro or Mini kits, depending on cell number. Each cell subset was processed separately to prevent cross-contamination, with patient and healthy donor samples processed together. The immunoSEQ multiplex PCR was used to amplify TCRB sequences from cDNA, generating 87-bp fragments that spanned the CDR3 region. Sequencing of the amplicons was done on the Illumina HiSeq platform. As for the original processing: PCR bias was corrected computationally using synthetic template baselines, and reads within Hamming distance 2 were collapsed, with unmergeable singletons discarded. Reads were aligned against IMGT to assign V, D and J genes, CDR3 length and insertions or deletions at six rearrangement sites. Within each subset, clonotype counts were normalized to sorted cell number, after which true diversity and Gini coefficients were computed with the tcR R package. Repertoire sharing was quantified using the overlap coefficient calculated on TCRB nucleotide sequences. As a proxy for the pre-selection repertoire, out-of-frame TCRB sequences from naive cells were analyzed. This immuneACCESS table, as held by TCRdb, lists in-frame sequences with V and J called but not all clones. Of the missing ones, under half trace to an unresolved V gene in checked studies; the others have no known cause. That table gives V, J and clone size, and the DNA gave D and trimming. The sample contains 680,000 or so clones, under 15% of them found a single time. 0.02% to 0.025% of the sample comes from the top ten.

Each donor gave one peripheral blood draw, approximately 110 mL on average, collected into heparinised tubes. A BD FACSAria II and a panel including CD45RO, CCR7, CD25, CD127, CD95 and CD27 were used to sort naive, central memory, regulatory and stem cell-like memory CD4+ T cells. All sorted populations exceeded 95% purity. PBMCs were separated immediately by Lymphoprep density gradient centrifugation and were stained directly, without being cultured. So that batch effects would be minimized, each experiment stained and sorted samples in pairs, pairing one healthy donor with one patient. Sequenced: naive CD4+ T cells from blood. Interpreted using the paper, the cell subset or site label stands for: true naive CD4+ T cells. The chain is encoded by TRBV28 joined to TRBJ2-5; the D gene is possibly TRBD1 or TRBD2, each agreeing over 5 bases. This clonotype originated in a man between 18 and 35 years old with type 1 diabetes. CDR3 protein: CASSPRGYQETQYF. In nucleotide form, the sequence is TGTGCCAGCAGTCCCCGGGGCTACCAAGAGACCCAGTACTTC.